These 14 T cell receptor beta chains originate from one sample sequenced in a study of graft-versus-host responses after intestinal transplantation. Their antigen targets remain unknown. Sequenced by immunoSEQ multiplex PCR; TCRdb stores in-frame clones only, minus some. This sample has over 55,000 clones, with roughly 84% found just once. The input for sequencing was unstimulated CD4+ T cells sorted from spleen or lymph node cells, taken before transplant. Receptors originate from a human donor who was the organ donor for an intestinal transplant.

The chain employs TRBV27 and TRBJ1-6; possibly TRBD1 for D (5 bases). Deletions cut 5 bases from V and 5 bases from J, with 16 bases between. Germline CDR1 is MNHEY and CDR2 is SMNVEV (reference sequence). The CDR3 sequence is 16 residues long. The CDR3 DNA reads TGTGCCAGCAGTCCTTCAGCGGGGACGGATAATTCACCCCTCCACTTT. Amino acid sequence: CASSPSAGTDNSPLHF.

CDR3 sequence: CATAGGAQSGELFF. The DNA of the CDR3 is TGTGCCACCGCTGGCGGGGCTCAATCCGGGGAGCTGTTTTTT. The chain couples TRBV21-1 to TRBJ2-2; the table's TRBD2 call for D was not verified on the DNA. TRBV21-1 is marked as a pseudogene. The CDR3 has 14 residues.

The chain couples TRBV5-1 to TRBJ1-6; D is unclear. Germline V gene sequence: CDR1 SGHRS, CDR2 YFSETQ. V was pared by 0 bases and J by 1 base, with 11 bases between. The CDR3 consists of 17 residues. As DNA, the CDR3 is TGCGCCAGCAGCTTGGAACCCGGAGGGTCCTATAATTCACCCCTCCACTTT. This sequence encodes CASSLEPGGSYNSPLHF.

The chain links TRBV7-2 to TRBJ2-4, with TRBD1 as a possible D gene (6 bases). Germline CDR1 SGHTA, CDR2 FQGNSA. The CDR3 totals 14 residues. V shed 4 bases and J shed 1 base, with 8 bases lying between them. CDR3 in amino acids: CASSSDRAKNIQYF. CDR3 nucleotide sequence: TGTGCCAGCAGCTCCGACAGGGCCAAAAACATTCAGTACTTC.

The chain has TRBV7-9 and TRBJ2-2; 9 positions agree with TRBD2. Looked up from germline, CDR1 is SEHNR and CDR2 is FQNEAQ (reference sequence). Trimming took 5 bases from V and 5 from J; bases not matched to a gene: 9. The CDR3 runs 16 residues. The CDR3 loop reads CASSHFLAGSTGELFF. The CDR3 nucleotides are TGTGCCAGCAGCCACTTTCTAGCGGGGAGTACCGGGGAGCTGTTTTTT.

This clone showed up just a few times. The chain combines TRBV15 with TRBJ1-3; D might be TRBD1 (5 bases). The CDR3 consists of 15 residues. Trimming removed 5 bases at V and 2 bases at J, with 13 bases between. Germline values: CDR1 LNHNV, CDR2 YYDKDF (reference sequence). CDR3 in DNA: TGTGCCACCAGCTCCAGGGTTTCCACTGGAAACACCATATATTTT. Translated: CATSSRVSTGNTIYF.

This clone was detected only a few times. The chain's CDR3 is CASSLTAYNSPLHF. For the CDR3, the DNA is TGTGCCAGCAGCTTGACAGCCTATAATTCACCCCTCCACTTT. V is TRBV5-8 and J is TRBJ1-6; D unresolved. V was clipped by 1 base and J by 2 bases, with 4 bases between them. This CDR3 has 14 residues. Germline V gene data show CDR1 as SGHTS and CDR2 as YDEGEE.

V and J are TRBV18 and TRBJ2-7; a possible D gene is TRBD2 (6 bases). This CDR3 has 12 amino acids. Germline assignment: CDR1 KGHSH and CDR2 LQKENI. Deletions cut 5 bases from V and 4 bases from J, with 9 bases between. CDR3 amino acids: CASSRDFYEQYV. CDR3 bases: TGTGCCAGCTCAAGGGACTTTTACGAGCAGTACGTC.

V is TRBV7-2 and J is TRBJ1-6; D perhaps matches TRBD1 (5 bases). V was trimmed by 7 bases and J by 10 bases, leaving 17 bases between them. Germline V gene sequence: CDR1 SGHTA, CDR2 FQGNSA. This CDR3 is 14 amino acids long. CDR3 sequence (DNA): TGTGCCAGCACCCTATTTGGGGGAGGCTCACCCCTCCACTTT. Translation: CASTLFGGGSPLHF.

A note on this clone: At one end the junction does not follow the germline gene, possibly because of a read error. The V call is TRBV7-7, the J call TRBJ2-3, with D perhaps matching TRBD1 (5 bases). The CDR3 is 14 residues long. CDR1 SSHAT and CDR2 FNYEAQ come from the germline V gene (reference sequence). This CDR3 reads CASSFGAVTDTQYF. CDR3 nucleotide sequence: TGTGCTAGCAGCTTTGGGGCGGTCACAGATACGCAGTATTTT.

CDR3 sequence (DNA): TGTGCCAGCAAACAGACAGGGGACAATGAGCAGTTCTTC. This sequence encodes CASKQTGDNEQFF. The gene calls are TRBV6-1 and TRBJ2-1, with 8 nucleotides matching TRBD1. V was pared by 7 bases and J by 5 bases, with 4 bases of the junction left unmatched. CDR1 is MNHNS and CDR2 is SASEGT in the germline V gene. This CDR3 region has 13 residues.

V is TRBV7-2 and J is TRBJ1-3; D not resolved. The CDR3 sequence is 14 residues long. V was cut by 1 base and J by 4 bases, with 8 bases left in between. Germline V CDR1 and CDR2: SGHTA, FQGNSA. CDR3 coding DNA: TGTGCCAGCAGCTTAGTCGTAGAGGGAAACACCATATATTTT. Translated: CASSLVVEGNTIYF.

This chain joins TRBV7-2 and TRBJ2-1, with D possibly matching TRBD2 (5 bases). The V gene's germline CDR1 is SGHTA and CDR2 FQGNSA. The CDR3 is 15 residues long. V lost 5 bases and J lost 6, with 17 bases in between. The DNA for the CDR3 is TGTGCCAGCAGCCCCCGTCGGCTTGAGGGCAATGAGCAGTTCTTC. Protein: CASSPRRLEGNEQFF. Supplemented by reference TRBV7-2 and TRBJ2-1, the full variable domain reads GAGVSQSPSNKVTEKGKDVELRCDPISGHTALYWYRQSLGQGLEFLIYFQGNSAPDKSGLPSDRFSAERTGGSVSTLTIQRTQQEDSAVYLCASSPRRLEGNEQFFGPGTRLTVL.

This rearrangement joins TRBV7-2 to TRBJ2-5, with TRBD1 matching over 10 bases. Germline V gives CDR1 SGHTA, CDR2 FQGNSA. There are 14 residues in the CDR3. The V gene end was trimmed by 7 bases and the J gene end by 5 bases; junction bases not matched to a gene: 7. The CDR3 sequence is CASKPTGGWETQYF. The CDR3 nucleotides read TGTGCCAGCAAACCGACAGGGGGCTGGGAGACCCAGTACTTC.